The T cell receptor (beta chain) under discussion was sequenced for a study of Graves' ophthalmopathy and Graves' hyperthyroidism. General study findings and limits: Ophthalmopathy progression was predicted by the model at more than 55% sensitivity and approximately 72% specificity.

On this clonotype itself: Its antigen is currently unknown.

The CDR3 is 16 residues long. The germline V gene has CDR1 SGHDN and CDR2 FVKESK. With 0 bases removed from V and 2 bases from J, the gap between germline ends came to 14 bases. The authors amplified TCR beta CDR3 regions, and they did so from RNA transcripts for repertoire sequencing. An initial RT-PCR round employing HTBI primers preceded a second-round multiplex PCR. One entry per CDR3 protein, called by TCRdb with MiXCR from the multiplex PCR reads. The sample shows about 400,000 distinct CDR3 sequences, 15% of them seen only once. V and J are TRBV14 and TRBJ2-7; possible D gene TRBD2, 6 bases. The source of this sequence is a woman aged 18-29 years with stable Graves' hyperthyroidism. Sample: peripheral blood. CDR3 DNA: TGTGCCAGCAGCCAAGAGCCCAGGGAGGTGGCCTACGAGCAGTACTTC. It is translated as CASSQEPREVAYEQYF.